There are many counts of the clone carrying this TCR beta chain. The target antigen is unknown. Together with thyroid ultrasound, orbital computed tomography, serum thyroxine and TRAb, clinical symptoms were used for diagnoses. From germline, CDR1 is KGHSH and CDR2 LQKENI. There are 15 residues in the CDR3. The J segment lost 6 bases and the V segment lost 3 bases, leaving 3 bases of the junction unmatched. The sample belongs to a study of T cells in Graves' hyperthyroidism and ophthalmopathy. Whole-study context: Initial diagnosis, before any treatment, was when peripheral blood was collected.

Study-level results: Most expanded thyroid clonotypes above 0.001 recurred in blood.

Researchers took RNA transcripts and amplified the TCR beta CDR3 regions from them. When the TCR CDR3 underwent first-round RT-PCR, the HTBI primer set was used. Each CDR3 protein gets one entry after TCRdb re-called the multiplex PCR reads with MiXCR. This table has under 400,000 distinct CDR3 sequences, around a sixth appearing once. The sequencing input was blood. The TCR was taken from a woman aged 18-35 years with Graves' hyperthyroidism that later progressed to Graves' ophthalmopathy. This chain connects TRBV18 to TRBJ1-4, with 11 positions matching TRBD1. As DNA, the CDR3 is TGTGCCAGCTCACCGGACAGGGGGCGTCATGAAAAACTGTTTTTT. Translating it yields CASSPDRGRHEKLFF.